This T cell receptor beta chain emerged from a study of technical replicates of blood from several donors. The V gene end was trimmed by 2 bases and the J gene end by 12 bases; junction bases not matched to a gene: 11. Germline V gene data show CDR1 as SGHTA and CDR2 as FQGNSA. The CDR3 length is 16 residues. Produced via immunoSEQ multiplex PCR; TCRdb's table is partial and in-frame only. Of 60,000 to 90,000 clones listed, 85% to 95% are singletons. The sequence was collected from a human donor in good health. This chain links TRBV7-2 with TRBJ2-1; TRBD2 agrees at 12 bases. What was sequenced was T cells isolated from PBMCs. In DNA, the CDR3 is TGTGCCAGCAGCTTAAGTAGAGCTAGCGGGAGGGAGGGGCAGTTCTTC. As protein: CASSLSRASGREGQFF. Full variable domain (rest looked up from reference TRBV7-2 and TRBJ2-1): GAGVSQSPSNKVTEKGKDVELRCDPISGHTALYWYRQSLGQGLEFLIYFQGNSAPDKSGLPSDRFSAERTGGSVSTLTIQRTQQEDSAVYLCASSLSRASGREGQFFGPGTRLTVL.